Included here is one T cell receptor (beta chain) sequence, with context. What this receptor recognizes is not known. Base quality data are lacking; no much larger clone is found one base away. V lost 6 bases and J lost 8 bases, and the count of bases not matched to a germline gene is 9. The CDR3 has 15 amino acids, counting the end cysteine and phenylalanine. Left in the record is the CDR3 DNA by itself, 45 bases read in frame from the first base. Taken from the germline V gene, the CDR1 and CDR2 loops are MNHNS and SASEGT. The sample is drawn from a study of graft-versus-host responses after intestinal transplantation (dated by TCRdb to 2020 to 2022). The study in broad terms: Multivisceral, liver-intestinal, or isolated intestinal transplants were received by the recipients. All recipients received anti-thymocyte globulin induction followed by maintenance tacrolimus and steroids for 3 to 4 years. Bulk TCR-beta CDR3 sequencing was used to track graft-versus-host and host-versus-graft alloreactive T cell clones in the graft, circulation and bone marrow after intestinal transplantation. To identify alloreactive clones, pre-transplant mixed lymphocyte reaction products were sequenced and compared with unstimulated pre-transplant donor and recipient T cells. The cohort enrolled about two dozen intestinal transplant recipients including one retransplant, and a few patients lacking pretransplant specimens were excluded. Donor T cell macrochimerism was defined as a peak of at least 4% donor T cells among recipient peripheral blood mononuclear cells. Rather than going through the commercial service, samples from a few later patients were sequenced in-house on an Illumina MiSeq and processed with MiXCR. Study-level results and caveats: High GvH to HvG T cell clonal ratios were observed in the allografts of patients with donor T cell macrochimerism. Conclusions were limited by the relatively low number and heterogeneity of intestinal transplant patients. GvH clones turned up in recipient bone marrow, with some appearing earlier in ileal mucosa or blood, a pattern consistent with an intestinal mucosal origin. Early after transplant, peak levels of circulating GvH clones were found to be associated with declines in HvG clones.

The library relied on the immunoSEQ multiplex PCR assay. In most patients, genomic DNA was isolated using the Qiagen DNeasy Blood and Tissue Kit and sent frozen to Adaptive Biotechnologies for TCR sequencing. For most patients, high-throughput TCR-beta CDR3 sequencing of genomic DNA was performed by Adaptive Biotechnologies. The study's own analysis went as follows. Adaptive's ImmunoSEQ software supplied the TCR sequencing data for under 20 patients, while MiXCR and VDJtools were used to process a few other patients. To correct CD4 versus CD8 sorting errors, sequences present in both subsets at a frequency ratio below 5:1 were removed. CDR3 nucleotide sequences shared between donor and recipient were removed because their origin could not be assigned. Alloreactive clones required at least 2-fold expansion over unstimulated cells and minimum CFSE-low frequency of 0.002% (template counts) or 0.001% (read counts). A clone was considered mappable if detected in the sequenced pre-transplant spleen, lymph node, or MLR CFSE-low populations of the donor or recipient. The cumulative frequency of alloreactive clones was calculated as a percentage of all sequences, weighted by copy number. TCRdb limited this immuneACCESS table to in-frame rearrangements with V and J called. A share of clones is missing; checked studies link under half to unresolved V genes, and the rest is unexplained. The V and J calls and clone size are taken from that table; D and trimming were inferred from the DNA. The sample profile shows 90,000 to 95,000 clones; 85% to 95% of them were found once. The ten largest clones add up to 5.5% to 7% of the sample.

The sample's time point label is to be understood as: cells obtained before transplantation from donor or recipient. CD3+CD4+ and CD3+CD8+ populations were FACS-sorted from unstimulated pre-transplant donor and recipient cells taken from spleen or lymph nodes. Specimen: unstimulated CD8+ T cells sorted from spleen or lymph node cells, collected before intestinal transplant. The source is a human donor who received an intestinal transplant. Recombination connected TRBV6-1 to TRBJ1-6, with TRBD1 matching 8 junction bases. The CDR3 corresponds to CASRGTGEPHSPLHF. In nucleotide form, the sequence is TGTGCCAGCAGAGGGACAGGCGAGCCTCATTCACCCCTCCACTTT.